This T cell receptor beta chain originates from a study of OX40 agonist ivuxolimab in advanced cancers. Data came from immunoSEQ multiplex PCR; TCRdb stores just in-frame clones and leaves some out. The sample has about 13,000 clones; 82% are singletons. V was pared by 1 base and J by 5 bases, with 8 bases between. The CDR3 consists of 12 residues. The germline gives CDR1 SQVTM, CDR2 ANQGSEA. The receptor comes from an adult with an advanced solid tumor such as melanoma, head and neck, liver or kidney cancer. Sample: CD4+ or CD8+ T cells sorted from blood, taken in a trial of the OX40 agonist ivuxolimab. V is TRBV29-1 and J is TRBJ2-5, with D uncertain. CDR3 protein: CSVEGVAETQYF. The DNA of the CDR3 is TGCAGCGTTGAAGGGGTTGCGGAGACCCAGTACTTC.